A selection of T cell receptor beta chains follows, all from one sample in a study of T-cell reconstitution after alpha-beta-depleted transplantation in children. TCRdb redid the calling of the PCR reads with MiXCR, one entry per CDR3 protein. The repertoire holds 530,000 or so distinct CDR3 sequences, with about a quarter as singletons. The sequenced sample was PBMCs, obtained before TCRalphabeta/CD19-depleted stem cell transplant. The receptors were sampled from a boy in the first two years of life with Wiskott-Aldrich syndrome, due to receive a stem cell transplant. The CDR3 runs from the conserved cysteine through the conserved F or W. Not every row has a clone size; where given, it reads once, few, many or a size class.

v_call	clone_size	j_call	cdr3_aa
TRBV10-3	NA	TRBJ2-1	CAISESKASGSVNRYNEQFF
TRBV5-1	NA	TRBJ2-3	CASSLWQASGASTDTQYF
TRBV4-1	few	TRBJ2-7	CASRPEGVYEQYF
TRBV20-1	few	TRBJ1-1	CSAVRAGLKNTEAFF
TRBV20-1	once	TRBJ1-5	CSARIGTGVNQPQHF
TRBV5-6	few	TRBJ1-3	CASSSPGRRNTIYF
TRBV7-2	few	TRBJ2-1	CASSLFIGQEQFF
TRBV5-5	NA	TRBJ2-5	CASSRTSGDQETQYF
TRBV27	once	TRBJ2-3	CASSFLQAITDTQYF
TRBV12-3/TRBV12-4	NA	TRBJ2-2	CATPMNTGELFF
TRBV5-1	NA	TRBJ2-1	CASSLANGRDSYNEQFF
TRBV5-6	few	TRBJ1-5	CASSYSKNQPQHF
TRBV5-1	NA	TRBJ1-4	CASSLGTSTNEKLFF
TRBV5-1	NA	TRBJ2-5	CASSLGGSLGETQYF